This TCR beta chain was retrieved from a study of regulatory T cells in long-lasting Graves disease. Looking at the study overall: Antithyroid drug exposure in newly diagnosed Graves' patients had lasted under 3 months. General study points: Favoring TRBV28, TRBJ1-2 and TRBJ2-5 was a feature seen in persistent disease.

Assembly of TCR beta libraries relied on iRepertoire HTBI primers together with Arm-PCR of CDR3 regions. MiXCR, applied by TCRdb to the multiplex PCR reads, yields one record per CDR3 protein. The sample has about 220,000 distinct CDR3 sequences, roughly a fifth seen once. Germline CDR1 and CDR2: SGHVS and FQNEAQ. This CDR3 spans 16 amino acids. Time point of the sample: newly diagnosed GD, antithyroid drugs for less than 3 months. There was RNA extracted from PBMCs, and the TCR library was made from it. Comments on this clonotype: Its antigen is as yet unknown. A far larger clone differs by one base, so this is likely a read error.

This same sample was also part of a study on T cells in Graves' hyperthyroidism and ophthalmopathy. From that report: The TCR CDR3 first-round RT-PCR relied on the HTBI primer set. Most thyroid-expanded clonotypes above 0.001 were also found in blood.

This sequence joins TRBV7-8 and TRBJ2-1, with D unclear. The DNA end is more similar to TRBJ2-3, so the J call may be wrong. The specimen comprised peripheral blood mononuclear cells (PBMCs), sampled at new diagnosis, from a patient treated with antithyroid drugs. This sequence originates from a woman in her twenties or thirties with Graves disease. The CDR3 loop reads CASSLARRHRTDMQYF. As DNA, the CDR3 is TGTGCCAGCAGCTTAGCGCGCCGGCATCGCACAGATATGCAGTATTTT.